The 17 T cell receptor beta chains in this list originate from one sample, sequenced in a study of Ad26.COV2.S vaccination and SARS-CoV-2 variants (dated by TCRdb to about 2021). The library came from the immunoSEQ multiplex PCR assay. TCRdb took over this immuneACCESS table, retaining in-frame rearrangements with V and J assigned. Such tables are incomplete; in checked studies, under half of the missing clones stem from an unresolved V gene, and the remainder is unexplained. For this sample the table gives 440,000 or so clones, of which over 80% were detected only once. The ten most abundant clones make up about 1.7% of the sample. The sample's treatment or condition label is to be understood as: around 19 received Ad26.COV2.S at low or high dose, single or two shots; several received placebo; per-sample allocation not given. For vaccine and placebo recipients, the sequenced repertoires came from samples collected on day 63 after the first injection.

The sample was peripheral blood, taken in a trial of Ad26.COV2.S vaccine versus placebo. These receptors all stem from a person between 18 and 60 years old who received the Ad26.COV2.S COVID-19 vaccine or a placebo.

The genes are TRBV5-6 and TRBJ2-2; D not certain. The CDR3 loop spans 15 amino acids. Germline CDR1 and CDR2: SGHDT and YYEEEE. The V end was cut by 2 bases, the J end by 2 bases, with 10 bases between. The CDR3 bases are TGTGCCAGCAGCTTAGAGCACCCTAACACCGGGGAGCTGTTTTTT. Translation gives CASSLEHPNTGELFF.

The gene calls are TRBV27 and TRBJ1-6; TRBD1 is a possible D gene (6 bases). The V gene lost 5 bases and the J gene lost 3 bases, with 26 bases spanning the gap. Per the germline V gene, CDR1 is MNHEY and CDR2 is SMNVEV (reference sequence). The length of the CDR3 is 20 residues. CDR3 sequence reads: CASSPLGKGVTGHYNSPLHF. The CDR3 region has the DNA TGTGCCAGCAGTCCACTAGGGAAGGGGGTGACAGGACACTATAATTCACCCCTCCACTTT.

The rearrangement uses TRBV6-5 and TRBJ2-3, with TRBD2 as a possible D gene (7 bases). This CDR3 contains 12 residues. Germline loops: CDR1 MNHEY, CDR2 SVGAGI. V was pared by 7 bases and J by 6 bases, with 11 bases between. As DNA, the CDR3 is TGTGCCAGCATCGGGGGGCCGGATACGCAGTATTTT. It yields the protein CASIGGPDTQYF.

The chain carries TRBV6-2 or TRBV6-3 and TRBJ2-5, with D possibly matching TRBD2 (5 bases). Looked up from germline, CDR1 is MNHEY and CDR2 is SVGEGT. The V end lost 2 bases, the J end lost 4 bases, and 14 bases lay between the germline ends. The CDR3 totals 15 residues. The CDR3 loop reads CASSYVWELRETQYF. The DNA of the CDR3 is TGTGCCAGCAGTTACGTGTGGGAGTTGAGAGAGACCCAGTACTTC.

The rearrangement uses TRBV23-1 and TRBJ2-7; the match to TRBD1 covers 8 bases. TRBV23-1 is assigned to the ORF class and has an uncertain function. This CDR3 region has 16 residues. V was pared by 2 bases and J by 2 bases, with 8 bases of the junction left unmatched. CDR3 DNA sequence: TGCGCCAGCAGTCAAACGGTCGGGACAGGCACCTACGAGCAGTACTTC. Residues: CASSQTVGTGTYEQYF.

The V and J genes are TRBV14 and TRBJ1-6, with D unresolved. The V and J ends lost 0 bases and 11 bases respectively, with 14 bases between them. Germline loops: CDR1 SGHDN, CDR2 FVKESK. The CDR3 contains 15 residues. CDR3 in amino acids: CASSQDPTAKAPLHF. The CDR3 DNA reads TGTGCCAGCAGCCAAGATCCTACAGCAAAAGCACCCCTCCACTTT.

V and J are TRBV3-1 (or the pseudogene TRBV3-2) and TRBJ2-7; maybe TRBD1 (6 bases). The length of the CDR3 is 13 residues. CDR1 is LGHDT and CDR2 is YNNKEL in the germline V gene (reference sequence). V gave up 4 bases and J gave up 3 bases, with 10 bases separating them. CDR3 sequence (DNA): TGTGCCAGCAGCCTAGGGACATACTACGAGCAGTACTTC. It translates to CASSLGTYYEQYF.

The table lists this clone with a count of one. The CDR3 reads CASSFTSGSEQFF. In DNA, the CDR3 is TGTGCCAGCAGTTTTACTAGCGGGAGCGAGCAGTTCTTC. The V and J genes are TRBV12-3 or TRBV12-4 and TRBJ2-1; 11 positions match TRBD2. This CDR3 has 13 amino acids. Germline trimming cut 3 bases from V and 10 bases from J; bases unmatched to any gene: 2.

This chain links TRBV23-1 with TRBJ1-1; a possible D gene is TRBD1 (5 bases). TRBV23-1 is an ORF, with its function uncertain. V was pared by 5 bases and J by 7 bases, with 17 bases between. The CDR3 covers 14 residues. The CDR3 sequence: CASSAVQDWCEAFF. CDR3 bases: TGCGCCAGCAGTGCCGTACAGGACTGGTGTGAAGCTTTCTTT.

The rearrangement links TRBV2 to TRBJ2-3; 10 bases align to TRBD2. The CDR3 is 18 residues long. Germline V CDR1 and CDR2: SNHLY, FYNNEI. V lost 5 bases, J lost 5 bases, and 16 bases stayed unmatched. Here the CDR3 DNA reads TGTGCCAGCAGTCAAACAACCGGGACTAGCGTTTATCTAGATACGCAGTATTTT. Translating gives CASSQTTGTSVYLDTQYF.

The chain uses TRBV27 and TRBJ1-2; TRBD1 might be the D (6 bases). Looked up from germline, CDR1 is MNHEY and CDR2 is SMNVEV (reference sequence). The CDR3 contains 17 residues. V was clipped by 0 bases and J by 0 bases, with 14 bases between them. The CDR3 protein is CASSLSTGGGANYGYTF. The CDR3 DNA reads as TGTGCCAGCAGTTTATCGACCGGAGGGGGAGCTAACTATGGCTACACCTTC.

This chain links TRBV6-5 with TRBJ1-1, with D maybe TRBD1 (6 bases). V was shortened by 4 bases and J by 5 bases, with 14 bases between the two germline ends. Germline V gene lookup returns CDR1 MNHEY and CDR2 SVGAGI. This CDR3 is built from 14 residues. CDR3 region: CASSSSGTLTEAFF. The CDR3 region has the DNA TGTGCCAGCAGTTCCTCCGGGACACTAACTGAAGCTTTCTTT.

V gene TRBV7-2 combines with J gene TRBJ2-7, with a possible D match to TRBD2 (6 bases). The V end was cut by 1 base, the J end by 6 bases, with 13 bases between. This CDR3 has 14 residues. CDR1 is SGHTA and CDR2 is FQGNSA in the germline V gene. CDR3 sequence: CASSLGPGEVEQYF. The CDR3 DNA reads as TGTGCCAGCAGCTTAGGGCCGGGGGAAGTCGAGCAGTACTTC.

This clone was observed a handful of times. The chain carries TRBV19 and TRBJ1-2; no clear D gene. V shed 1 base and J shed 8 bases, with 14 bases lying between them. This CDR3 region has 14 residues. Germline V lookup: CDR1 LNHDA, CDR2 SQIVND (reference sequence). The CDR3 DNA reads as TGTGCCAGTAGTATAGCCGGGCCAGCGGAGGGCTACACCTTC. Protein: CASSIAGPAEGYTF.

The CDR3 DNA is TGTGCCAGCAGCGCCAGGGCAAACTATGGCTACACCTTC. Its protein is CASSARANYGYTF. The chain is built from TRBV7-2 and TRBJ1-2, with D perhaps TRBD1 (5 bases). There are 13 residues in the CDR3. Germline CDR1 and CDR2: SGHTA and FQGNSA. Trimming removed 5 bases from V and 2 bases from J, with 9 bases in between.

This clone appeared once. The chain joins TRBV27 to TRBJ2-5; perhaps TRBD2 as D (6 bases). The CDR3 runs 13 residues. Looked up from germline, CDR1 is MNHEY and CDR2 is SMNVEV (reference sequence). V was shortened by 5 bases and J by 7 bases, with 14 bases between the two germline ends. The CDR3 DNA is TGTGCCAGCAGTCCCAAATTGGGGGGGACCCAGTACTTC. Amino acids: CASSPKLGGTQYF.

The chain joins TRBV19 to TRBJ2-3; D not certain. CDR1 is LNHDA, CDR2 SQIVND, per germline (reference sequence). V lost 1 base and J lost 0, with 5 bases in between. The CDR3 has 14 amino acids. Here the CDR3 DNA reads TGTGCCAGTAGTATAGTTGGTAGCACAGATACGCAGTATTTT. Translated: CASSIVGSTDTQYF.